Listed below are T cell receptor beta chains from one sample, sequenced in a study of identical twins. TCRdb re-called the 5' RACE reads with MiXCR, one entry per CDR3 protein. The top ten hold around 0.3% of the sample, which has some 1,700,000 distinct CDR3 sequences, about 30% seen once. Sequencing was carried out using cord blood. These TCRs come from a newborn girl in good health. The CDR3 runs from the conserved cysteine through the conserved F or W. Each record gives: CDR3 length, clone size, V gene, D gene, J gene, CDR3 protein, CDR3 DNA. The D gene is left open where the match is weak. Where a row states a size, it is once, few, many or the class of an expanded clone; other rows omit it.

>17|few|TRBV7-2|TRBD2|TRBJ2-3
CASSFPSSGGAPNTQYF
TGTGCCAGCAGCTTTCCGTCTAGCGGGGGGGCCCCCAATACGCAGTATTTT
>13|.|TRBV7-9|.|TRBJ2-1
CASSFGGCNEQFF
TGTGCCAGCAGCTTTGGGGGATGCAATGAGCAGTTCTTC
>14|.|TRBV12-3/TRBV12-4|TRBD1|TRBJ2-3
CASSSRGRADTQYF
TGTGCCAGCAGTAGCAGGGGGCGCGCAGATACGCAGTATTTT
>15|.|TRBV3-1|.|TRBJ2-3
CASSQGGGTGDTQYF
TGTGCCAGCAGCCAAGGTGGCGGGACGGGAGATACGCAGTATTTT
>16|.|TRBV27|TRBD1|TRBJ2-7
CASSIRPGQGFYEQYF
TGTGCCAGCAGTATTCGACCGGGACAGGGTTTCTACGAGCAGTACTTC
>15|.|TRBV24-1|TRBD1|TRBJ2-1
CATSDGQGAGNEQFF
TGTGCCACCAGTGACGGACAGGGAGCCGGCAATGAGCAGTTCTTC
>12|few|TRBV7-6|.|TRBJ2-5
CASSHIGETQYF
TGTGCCAGCAGCCATATTGGAGAGACCCAGTACTTC
>13|many|TRBV10-3|TRBD2|TRBJ2-1
CAISPTSADEQFF
TGTGCCATCAGCCCGACTAGCGCGGATGAGCAGTTCTTC
>14|many|TRBV29-1|TRBD1|TRBJ2-1
CSVADRALYNEQFF
TGCAGCGTGGCGGACAGGGCTCTGTACAATGAGCAGTTCTTC
>15|.|TRBV10-3|.|TRBJ2-1
CAISSAESSYNEQFF
TGTGCCATCAGCTCGGCGGAGAGCTCCTACAATGAGCAGTTCTTC
>17|.|TRBV28|TRBD1|TRBJ1-2
CASSKPFRGTERDGYTF
TGTGCCAGCAGTAAACCTTTCCGCGGGACAGAGCGGGATGGCTACACCTTC
>15|.|TRBV20-1|TRBD2|TRBJ2-3
CSARDPSGAPDTQYF
TGCAGTGCTAGAGATCCTAGCGGGGCCCCAGATACGCAGTATTTT
>16|.|TRBV28|TRBD1|TRBJ2-2
CASRIRGLGTAGELFF
TGTGCCAGCAGAATCAGGGGGCTGGGAACGGCCGGGGAGCTGTTTTTT
>14|few|TRBV11-1|.|TRBJ1-2
CASSFSGRPGGYTF
TGTGCCAGCAGCTTTTCGGGGCGCCCGGGTGGCTACACCTTC
>17|.|TRBV6-5|.|TRBJ2-1
CASSYSGAGVSYNEQFF
TGTGCCAGCAGTTACTCGGGGGCGGGAGTTTCCTACAATGAGCAGTTCTTC
>14|many|TRBV28|.|TRBJ2-1
CASSNGGLYNEQFF
TGTGCCAGCAGTAACGGGGGCTTATACAATGAGCAGTTCTTC
>12|few|TRBV15|TRBD2|TRBJ2-3
CATREGTDTQYF
TGTGCCACCCGGGAGGGCACAGATACGCAGTATTTT
>16|.|TRBV10-2|TRBD2|TRBJ2-7
CASRRISGGYSYEQYF
TGCGCCAGCAGGAGGATAAGCGGGGGATACTCCTACGAGCAGTACTTC
>12|.|TRBV24-1|.|TRBJ2-1
CATSGPSYERFF
TGTGCCACCAGTGGGCCCTCCTACGAGCGGTTCTTC
>17|.|TRBV3-1|TRBD2|TRBJ2-1
CASSPLRPPGGYNEQFF
TGTGCCAGCAGCCCCCTTCGTCCACCGGGGGGTTACAATGAGCAGTTCTTC
>15|.|TRBV28|.|TRBJ2-3
CASSFIGRATDTQYF
TGTGCCAGCAGTTTTATAGGCAGGGCCACAGATACGCAGTATTTT
>16|few|TRBV3-1|TRBD2|TRBJ2-7
CASSQVGGTSTHEQYF
TGTGCCAGCAGCCAAGTCGGAGGGACTAGCACCCACGAGCAGTACTTC
>18|.|TRBV5-1|TRBD2|TRBJ2-1
CASSFTAGYGGLDNEQFF
TGCGCCAGCAGCTTTACAGCGGGGTATGGAGGGCTAGACAATGAGCAGTTCTTC
>15|.|TRBV12-3/TRBV12-4|TRBD2|TRBJ2-3
CASGLTSGITDTQYF
TGTGCCAGCGGGTTGACTAGCGGGATAACAGATACGCAGTATTTT
>13|few|TRBV7-9|.|TRBJ1-2
CASEGGHNYGYTF
TGTGCCAGCGAGGGGGGTCATAACTATGGCTACACCTTC
>15|few|TRBV7-9|TRBD1|TRBJ1-4
CASSLATGQREKLFF
TGTGCCAGCAGCTTAGCGACAGGGCAGCGTGAAAAACTGTTTTTT
>16|few|TRBV20-1|.|TRBJ2-7
CSARPFLSGERHEQYF
TGCAGTGCTAGACCCTTTTTGTCGGGAGAAAGACACGAGCAGTACTTC
>14|once|TRBV3-1|.|TRBJ1-2
CASSQDGRRNGYTF
TGTGCCAGCAGCCAAGACGGCCGTAGGAATGGCTACACCTTC
>13|.|TRBV2|.|TRBJ2-7
CASNHREVGEQYF
TGTGCCAGCAACCACAGGGAGGTGGGCGAGCAGTACTTC
>15|few|TRBV28|TRBD1|TRBJ1-2
CASSQYGQGHYGYTF
TGTGCCAGCAGTCAGTATGGACAGGGCCACTATGGCTACACCTTC
>16|.|TRBV6-5|.|TRBJ2-3
CASSLLARAGTDTQYF
TGTGCCAGCAGTTTACTAGCTCGGGCGGGAACAGATACGCAGTATTTT
>17|few|TRBV29-1|TRBD2|TRBJ2-1
CSVVRLAGGLAFNEQFF
TGCAGCGTTGTACGTCTAGCGGGAGGGTTGGCCTTCAATGAGCAGTTCTTC
>15|few|TRBV7-7|TRBD2|TRBJ2-1
CASSLGTSGRHEQFF
TGTGCTAGCAGCTTAGGGACTAGCGGGAGGCATGAGCAGTTCTTC
>14|.|TRBV27|.|TRBJ2-7
CASSLWGRHYEQYF
TGTGCCAGCAGTCTCTGGGGACGTCACTACGAGCAGTACTTC